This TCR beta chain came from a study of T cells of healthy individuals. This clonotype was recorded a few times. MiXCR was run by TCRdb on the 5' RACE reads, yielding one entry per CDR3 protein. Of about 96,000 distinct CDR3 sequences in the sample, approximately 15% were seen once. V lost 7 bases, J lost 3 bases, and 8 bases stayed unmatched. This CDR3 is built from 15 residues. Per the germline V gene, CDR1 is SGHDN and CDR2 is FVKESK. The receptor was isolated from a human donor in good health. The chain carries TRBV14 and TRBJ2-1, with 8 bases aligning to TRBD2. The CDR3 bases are TGTGCCAGCACCTTAGCGGGGAATGGCTACAATGAGCAGTTCTTC. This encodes CASTLAGNGYNEQFF.